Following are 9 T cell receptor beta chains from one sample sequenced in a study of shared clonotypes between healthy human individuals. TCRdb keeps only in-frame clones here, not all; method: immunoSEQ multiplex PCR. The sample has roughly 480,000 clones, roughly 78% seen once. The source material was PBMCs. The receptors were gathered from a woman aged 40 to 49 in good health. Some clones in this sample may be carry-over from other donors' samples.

CDR3 in DNA: TGTGCCATCAGTGAGTCGAGGCAGGATAATGGCTACACCTTC. Translated: CAISESRQDNGYTF. The J gene is TRBJ1-2, the V gene TRBV10-3; D uncertain. With 0 bases removed from V and 6 bases from J, the gap between germline ends came to 11 bases. Germline CDR1 ENHRY, CDR2 SYGVKD. This CDR3 spans 14 amino acids.

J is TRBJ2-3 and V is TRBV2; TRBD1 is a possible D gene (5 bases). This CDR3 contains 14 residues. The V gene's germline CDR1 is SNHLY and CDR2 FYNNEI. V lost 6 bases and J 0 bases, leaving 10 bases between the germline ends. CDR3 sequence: CASSAQGSTDTQYF. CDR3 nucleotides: TGTGCCAGCAGCGCCCAGGGCAGCACAGATACGCAGTATTTT.

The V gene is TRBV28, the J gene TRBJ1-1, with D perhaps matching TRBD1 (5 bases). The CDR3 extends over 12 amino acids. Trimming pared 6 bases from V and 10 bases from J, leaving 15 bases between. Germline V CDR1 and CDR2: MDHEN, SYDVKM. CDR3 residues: CASSSPGRGAFF. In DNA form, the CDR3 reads TGTGCCAGCAGCTCGCCGGGGAGGGGAGCTTTCTTT.

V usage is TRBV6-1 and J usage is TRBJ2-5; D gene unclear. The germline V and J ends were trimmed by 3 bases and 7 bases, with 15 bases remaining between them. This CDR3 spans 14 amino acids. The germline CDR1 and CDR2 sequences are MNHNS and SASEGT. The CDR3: CASSETRNVGTQYF. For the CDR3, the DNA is TGTGCCAGCAGTGAGACCCGTAATGTGGGGACCCAGTACTTC.

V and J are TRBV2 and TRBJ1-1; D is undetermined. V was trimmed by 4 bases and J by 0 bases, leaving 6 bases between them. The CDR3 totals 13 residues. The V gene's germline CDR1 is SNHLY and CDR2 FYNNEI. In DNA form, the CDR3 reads TGTGCCAGCAGTGCAGATATGAACACTGAAGCTTTCTTT. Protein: CASSADMNTEAFF.

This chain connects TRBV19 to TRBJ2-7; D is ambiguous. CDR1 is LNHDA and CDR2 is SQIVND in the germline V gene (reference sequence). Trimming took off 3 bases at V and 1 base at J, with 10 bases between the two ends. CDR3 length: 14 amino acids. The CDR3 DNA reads TGTGCCAGTAGTATTGGGGATCTATCCTACGAGCAGTACTTC. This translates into CASSIGDLSYEQYF.

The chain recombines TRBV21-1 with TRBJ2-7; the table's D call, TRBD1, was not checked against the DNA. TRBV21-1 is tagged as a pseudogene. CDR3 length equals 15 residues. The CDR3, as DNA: TGTGCCAGCAGCACCCCCGGGACATACTCCTACGAGCAGTACTTC. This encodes CASSTPGTYSYEQYF.

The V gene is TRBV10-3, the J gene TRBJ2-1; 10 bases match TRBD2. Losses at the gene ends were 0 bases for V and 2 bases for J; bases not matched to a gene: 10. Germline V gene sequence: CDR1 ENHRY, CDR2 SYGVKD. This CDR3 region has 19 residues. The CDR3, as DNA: TGTGCCATCAGTGAGTCATGGGCGAGCGGGAGGGGGACCTACAATGAGCAGTTCTTC. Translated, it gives CAISESWASGRGTYNEQFF.

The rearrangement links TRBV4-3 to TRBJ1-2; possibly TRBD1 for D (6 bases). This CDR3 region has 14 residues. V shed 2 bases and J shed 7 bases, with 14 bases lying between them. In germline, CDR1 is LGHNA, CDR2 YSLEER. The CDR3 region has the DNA TGCGCCAGCAGCCAAAACGGGGGGCTGTCTGGCTACACCTTC. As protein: CASSQNGGLSGYTF.